Listed below are T cell receptor beta chains from one sample, sequenced in a study of metastatic and nonmetastatic thyroid tumors. MiXCR reprocessed the PCR reads for TCRdb. The profile shows 39,000 or so clones, roughly 45% of them singletons. Sequenced: tumor tissue. All receptors derive from a male donor with papillary thyroid cancer or a benign thyroid nodule (not recorded which). Some clones in this sample may be carry-over from other donors' samples. The CDR3 runs from the conserved cysteine through the conserved F or W. The D gene is left open where the match is weak. Clone size, where shown, is once, few, many, or a class for clones that have expanded.

TRBJ2-3 | TRBD2 | - | TRBV30 | 16 | CAWSASGRPTTDTQYF | TGTGCCTGGAGCGCTAGCGGGAGGCCCACCACAGATACGCAGTATTTT
TRBJ1-3 | TRBD1 | - | TRBV5-1 | 16 | CASSFGQDRSGNTIYF | TGCGCCAGCAGCTTTGGACAGGACCGCTCAGGAAACACCATATATTTT
TRBJ1-6 | TRBD1 | few | TRBV6-2/TRBV6-3 | 18 | CASSSGQGRGSYNSPLHF | TGTGCCAGCAGCTCCGGACAGGGAAGGGGATCCTATAATTCACCCCTCCACTTT
TRBJ2-7 | - | - | TRBV5-1 | 12 | CASSLDVWEQYF | TGCGCCAGCAGCTTGGATGTCTGGGAGCAGTACTTC
TRBJ2-7 | - | few | TRBV12-3/TRBV12-4 | 14 | CASTQSGKTYEQYF | TGTGCCAGCACTCAATCGGGTAAGACCTACGAGCAGTACTTC
TRBJ1-4 | - | - | TRBV7-2 | 16 | CASSLQGGGGNEKLFF | TGTGCCAGCAGCCTACAAGGAGGGGGAGGAAATGAAAAACTGTTTTTT
TRBJ2-1 | - | - | TRBV11-2 | 16 | CASSLEGHMGYNEQFF | TGTGCCAGCAGCTTAGAGGGACACATGGGATACAATGAGCAGTTCTTC
TRBJ2-2 | - | - | TRBV6-1 | 15 | CASNQNRANTGELFF | TGTGCCAGCAATCAGAACAGAGCGAACACCGGGGAGCTGTTTTTT
TRBJ2-3 | TRBD1 | many | TRBV6-5 | 16 | CASSYSAQGAADTQYF | TGTGCCAGCAGTTACTCAGCTCAGGGGGCAGCGGATACGCAGTATTTT
TRBJ1-6 | TRBD1 | few | TRBV28 | 16 | CASSPLPQGEFSPLHF | TGTGCCAGCAGCCCTCTCCCCCAGGGGGAGTTCTCACCCCTCCACTTT
TRBJ1-2 | - | - | TRBV4-2 | 14 | CASSQEGGNYGYTF | TGTGCCAGCAGCCAAGAGGGGGGCAACTATGGCTACACCTTC
TRBJ2-1 | TRBD2 | - | TRBV18 | 17 | CASSPSGGGPSYNEQFF | TGTGCCAGCTCGCCCTCGGGAGGCGGGCCCTCCTACAATGAGCAGTTCTTC
TRBJ2-3 | TRBD2 | - | TRBV28 | 16 | CASSPLAGGRHDTQYF | TGTGCCAGCAGCCCTTTAGCGGGAGGCCGCCACGATACGCAGTATTTT
TRBJ2-7 | - | - | TRBV4-1 | 15 | CASRQVIGTQDEQYF | TGCGCCAGCAGGCAAGTTATAGGAACACAGGACGAGCAGTACTTC